Listed below are T cell receptor beta chains from one sample, sequenced in a study of blood T cell repertoires in COVID-19. Only in-frame clones appear in the TCRdb table, and some are missing; sequencing was by immunoSEQ multiplex PCR. The repertoire holds roughly 60,000 clones, with approximately 82% as singletons. Material: peripheral blood. The source is a man in his fifties or sixties with acute or convalescent COVID-19. Both conserved end residues are part of each CDR3. A D gene is named only where the DNA matches it firmly. Size is omitted from some rows. Given values are once, few, many or a class for expanded clones.

size	V	J	D	CDR3	DNA
-	TRBV15	TRBJ2-4	-	CATSDPTGQNIQYF	TGTGCCACCAGCGACCCGACAGGACAAAACATTCAGTACTTC
-	TRBV5-4	TRBJ2-3	TRBD1	CASSHRDRGDTQYF	TGTGCCAGCAGTCACCGGGACAGAGGAGATACGCAGTATTTT
-	TRBV19	TRBJ2-2	TRBD1	CASSFNFRDRGTGELFF	TGTGCCAGTAGTTTCAACTTCCGGGACAGGGGTACCGGGGAGCTGTTTTTT
once	TRBV15	TRBJ1-4	-	CATGRATNEKLFF	TGTGCCACCGGGAGGGCGACTAATGAAAAACTGTTTTTT
once	TRBV6-1	TRBJ1-1	-	CASSEALPVLNTEAFF	TGTGCCAGCAGTGAAGCGCTTCCCGTCCTAAACACTGAAGCTTTCTTT
-	TRBV7-2	TRBJ1-2	-	CASSLLPGEGGYTF	TGTGCCAGCAGCTTACTTCCAGGGGAGGGCGGCTACACCTTC
-	TRBV5-1	TRBJ1-2	-	CASSLAGVYRYYGYTF	TGCGCCAGCAGTTTGGCAGGCGTGTACAGATACTATGGCTACACCTTC
-	TRBV2	TRBJ2-1	TRBD2	CASSPTSGGGNEQFF	TGTGCCAGCAGTCCCACTAGCGGGGGGGGTAATGAGCAGTTCTTC
-	TRBV5-1	TRBJ1-1	-	CASSFTYRAGSTEAFF	TGCGCCAGCAGCTTTACCTACAGGGCTGGGTCCACTGAAGCTTTCTTT
-	TRBV7-9	TRBJ2-1	TRBD2	CASSPYAGVDNEQFF	TGTGCCAGCAGTCCCTATGCGGGAGTTGACAATGAGCAGTTCTTC
-	TRBV12-3/TRBV12-4	TRBJ1-2	-	CASSSSTGYGYTF	TGTGCCAGCAGTTCGTCGACGGGCTATGGCTACACCTTC
-	TRBV7-9	TRBJ1-2	-	CASSLIGDRDGYTF	TGTGCCAGCAGCTTAATAGGGGATCGCGATGGCTACACCTTC
-	TRBV27	TRBJ1-6	TRBD1	CASSKTGVGSPLHF	TGTGCCAGCAGCAAGACAGGGGTCGGTTCACCCCTCCACTTT
-	TRBV12-3/TRBV12-4	TRBJ2-2	-	CASSRYTGELFF	TGTGCCAGCAGCCGTTATACCGGGGAGCTGTTTTTT
-	TRBV4-1	TRBJ1-4	-	CASSQDVLNEKLFF	TGCGCCAGCAGCCAAGACGTATTAAATGAAAAACTGTTTTTT
-	TRBV4-1	TRBJ1-4	-	CASSLRTAATNEKLFF	TGCGCCAGCAGCCTGAGGACAGCTGCAACTAATGAAAAACTGTTTTTT
few	TRBV29-1	TRBJ1-4	-	CSVRLTTNEKLFF	TGCAGCGTAAGACTCACAACTAATGAAAAACTGTTTTTT
few	TRBV19	TRBJ2-2	TRBD1	CASRDRANTGELFF	TGTGCCAGTAGGGACAGGGCTAACACCGGGGAGCTGTTTTTT
-	TRBV11-2	TRBJ2-7	-	CASSLTHSYEQYF	TGTGCCAGCAGCTTAACTCACTCCTACGAGCAGTACTTC
few	TRBV28	TRBJ2-1	-	CASSLGHILWDEQFF	TGTGCCAGCAGTCTCGGACACATCTTGTGGGATGAGCAGTTCTTC
-	TRBV7-9	TRBJ1-6	-	CASSLGGGEGFNSPLHF	TGTGCCAGCAGCTTAGGCGGAGGGGAGGGGTTTAATTCACCCCTCCACTTT
-	TRBV5-1	TRBJ1-2	-	CASAAGEANYGYTF	TGCGCCAGCGCGGCGGGTGAAGCTAACTATGGCTACACCTTC
-	TRBV7-9	TRBJ2-7	TRBD1	CASSLVGQTYEQYF	TGTGCCAGCAGCTTAGTGGGACAGACCTACGAGCAGTACTTC
-	TRBV27	TRBJ2-3	TRBD1	CASSVLQGKLTDTQYF	TGTGCCAGCAGTGTTCTACAGGGGAAACTCACAGATACGCAGTATTTT
-	TRBV29-1	TRBJ2-2	TRBD1	CSVVGQGARGNTGELFF	TGCAGCGTTGTGGGACAGGGGGCTAGGGGAAACACCGGGGAGCTGTTTTTT
-	TRBV19	TRBJ1-5	TRBD1	CASSIDLGGDRANQPQHF	TGTGCCAGTAGTATAGACCTAGGGGGGGACAGGGCGAATCAGCCCCAGCATTTT
-	TRBV9	TRBJ2-7	TRBD1	CASSAGTGGYEQYF	TGTGCCAGCAGCGCTGGGACAGGGGGCTACGAGCAGTACTTC
-	TRBV13	TRBJ1-1	TRBD1	CASTRGRDSSEAFF	TGTGCCAGCACCAGAGGGCGGGACAGCTCTGAAGCTTTCTTT
-	TRBV2	TRBJ1-5	TRBD1	CASSTTTGSNGPQHF	TGTGCCAGCAGTACCACGACAGGGAGCAATGGACCCCAGCATTTT
-	TRBV7-2	TRBJ1-1	-	CASSSPTGARGTEAFF	TGTGCCAGCAGCTCTCCGACGGGGGCGCGGGGGACTGAAGCTTTCTTT
few	TRBV4-1	TRBJ2-5	TRBD1	CASSLGTGETQYF	TGCGCCAGCAGTCTAGGGACAGGAGAGACCCAGTACTTC
-	TRBV7-2	TRBJ2-1	TRBD2	CASSFRLASSYNEQFF	TGTGCCAGCAGCTTCCGACTAGCGAGCTCCTACAATGAGCAGTTCTTC
-	TRBV6-5	TRBJ1-6	-	CASSWGAYNSPLHF	TGTGCCAGCAGTTGGGGAGCCTATAATTCACCCCTCCACTTT
-	TRBV28	TRBJ1-6	-	CASRRTGYNSPLHF	TGTGCCAGCAGACGTACAGGTTATAATTCACCCCTCCACTTT
-	TRBV4-2	TRBJ1-4	-	CASSHPGHLSNEKLFF	TGTGCCAGCAGCCACCCGGGACACCTAAGTAATGAAAAACTGTTTTTT
-	TRBV5-1	TRBJ2-5	TRBD1	CASGTGTGKETQYF	TGCGCCAGCGGAACAGGGACAGGGAAGGAGACCCAGTACTTC
-	TRBV5-5	TRBJ2-7	-	CASSLVGGGFNEQYF	TGTGCCAGCAGCTTGGTTGGAGGGGGCTTCAACGAGCAGTACTTC